This TCR beta chain was captured by sequencing in a study of cytomegalovirus exposure and HLA in healthy donors. Study summary: An analysis done earlier identified 117 million unique TCR beta sequences from around 180 million T cells. Whole-study findings and limits: Confirmation was obtained in vitro that a few CMV-associated chains are specific for CMV antigens. The authors enumerated around 150 TCR beta chains as linked to cytomegalovirus.

After removal of 4 bases from V and 5 bases from J, the junction contained 10 bases not matched to a gene. The germline V gene has CDR1 MNHNS and CDR2 SASEGT. The CDR3 is made up of 16 amino acids. Of note for this clone: The target antigen is unknown.

PCR involved 60 Vbeta and 13 Jbeta primers. The repertoire was sequenced with immunoSEQ multiplex PCR; TCRdb's copy has only in-frame clones and lacks some. The sample includes about 300,000 clones, 70% to 90% of them seen just once. Unrecorded immune exposure was likely among donors, who were nominally healthy when sampled. The source of this sequence is a man aged 35 to 55 in good health and CMV-seropositive. The chain is built from TRBV6-1 and TRBJ2-3; 9 bases line up with TRBD2. The specimen was PBMCs. The CDR3 coding sequence is TGTGCCAGCAGTGGTCCGGCGGGGGGGAGAGGAGATACGCAGTATTTT. Translated, it gives CASSGPAGGRGDTQYF.